This TCR beta chain was captured in a study of CD4+ T cells in melanoma. Study-wide findings and caveats: In melanoma, neoantigen-specific CD4+ T cells reportedly differed in differentiation state.

The germline gives CDR1 SGHTA, CDR2 FQGNSA. This CDR3 region has 15 residues. Deletions cut 0 bases from V and 7 bases from J, with 15 bases between. Assay used: immunoSEQ multiplex PCR; TCRdb lists only in-frame clones, some missing. Of around 100,000 clones listed, about 92% are singletons. As to this clone: What it recognizes is unknown.

Sample: peripheral blood. The TCR was taken from a human donor with melanoma. The chain recombines TRBV7-2 with TRBJ2-5; D is perhaps TRBD1 (5 bases). CDR3 coding DNA: TGTGCCAGCAGCTTAGCGCGTCCAGGGCTCGGGACCCAGTACTTC. It specifies CASSLARPGLGTQYF. Drawing the rest from reference TRBV7-2 and TRBJ2-5, the complete variable domain is GAGVSQSPSNKVTEKGKDVELRCDPISGHTALYWYRQSLGQGLEFLIYFQGNSAPDKSGLPSDRFSAERTGGSVSTLTIQRTQQEDSAVYLCASSLARPGLGTQYFGPGTRLLVL.